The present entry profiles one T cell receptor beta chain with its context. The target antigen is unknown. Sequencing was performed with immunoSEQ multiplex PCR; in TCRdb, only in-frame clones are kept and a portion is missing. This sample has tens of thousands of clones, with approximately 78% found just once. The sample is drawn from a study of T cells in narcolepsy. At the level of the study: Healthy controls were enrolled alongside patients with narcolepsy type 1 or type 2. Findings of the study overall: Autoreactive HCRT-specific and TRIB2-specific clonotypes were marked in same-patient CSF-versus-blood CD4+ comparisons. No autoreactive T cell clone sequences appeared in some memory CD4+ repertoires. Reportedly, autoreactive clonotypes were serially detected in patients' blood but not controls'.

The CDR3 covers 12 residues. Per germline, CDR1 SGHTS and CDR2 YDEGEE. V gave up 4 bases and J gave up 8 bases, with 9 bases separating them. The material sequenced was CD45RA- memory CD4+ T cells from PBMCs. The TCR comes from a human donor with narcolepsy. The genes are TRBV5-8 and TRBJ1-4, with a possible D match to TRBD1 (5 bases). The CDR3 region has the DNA TGTGCCAGCAGCCCGGGGCCGGAAAAACTGTTTTTT. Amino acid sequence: CASSPGPEKLFF.